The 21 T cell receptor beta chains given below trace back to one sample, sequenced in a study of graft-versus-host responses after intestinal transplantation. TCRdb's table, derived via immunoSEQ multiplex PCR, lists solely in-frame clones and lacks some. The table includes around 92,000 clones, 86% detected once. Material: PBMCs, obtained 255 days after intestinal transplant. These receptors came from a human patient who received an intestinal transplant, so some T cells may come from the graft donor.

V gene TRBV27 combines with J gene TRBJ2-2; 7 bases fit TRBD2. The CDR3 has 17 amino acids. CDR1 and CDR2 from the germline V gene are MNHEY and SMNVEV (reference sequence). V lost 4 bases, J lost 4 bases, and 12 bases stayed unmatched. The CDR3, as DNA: TGTGCCAGCAGTTCGATCGAAAGGCGGGAGACCACCGGGGAGCTGTTTTTT. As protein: CASSSIERRETTGELFF.

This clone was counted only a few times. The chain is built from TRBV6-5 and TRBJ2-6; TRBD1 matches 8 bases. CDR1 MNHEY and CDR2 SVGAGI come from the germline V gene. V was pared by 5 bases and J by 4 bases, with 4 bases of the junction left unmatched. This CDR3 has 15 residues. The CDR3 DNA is TGTGCCAGCAGTCAGGGGGCGTCGGGGGCCAACGTCCTGACTTTC. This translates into CASSQGASGANVLTF.

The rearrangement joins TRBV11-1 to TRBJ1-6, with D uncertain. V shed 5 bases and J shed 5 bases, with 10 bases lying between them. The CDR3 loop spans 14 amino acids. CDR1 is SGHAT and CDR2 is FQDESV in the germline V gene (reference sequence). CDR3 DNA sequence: TGTGCCAGCAGCCCCGACGTTCATAATTCACCCCTCCACTTT. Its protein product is CASSPDVHNSPLHF.

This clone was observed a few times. The CDR3 DNA reads as TGTGCCAGCAGTTTTACTAGGACAGGGGGCCACTATGGCTACACCTTC. Encoded protein: CASSFTRTGGHYGYTF. The rearrangement uses TRBV27 and TRBJ1-2; 11 bases agree with TRBD1. CDR3 length: 16 amino acids. Trimming cost V 3 bases and J 3 bases; bases outside gene matches: 6. CDR1 and CDR2 from the germline V gene are MNHEY and SMNVEV (reference sequence).

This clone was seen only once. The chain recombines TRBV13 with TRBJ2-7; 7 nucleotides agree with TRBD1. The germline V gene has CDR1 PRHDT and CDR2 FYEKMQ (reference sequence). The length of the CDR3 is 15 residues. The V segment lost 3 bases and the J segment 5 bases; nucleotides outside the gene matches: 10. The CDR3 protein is CASSFRTGYFHEQYF. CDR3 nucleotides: TGTGCCAGCAGCTTTAGGACAGGTTATTTCCACGAGCAGTACTTC.

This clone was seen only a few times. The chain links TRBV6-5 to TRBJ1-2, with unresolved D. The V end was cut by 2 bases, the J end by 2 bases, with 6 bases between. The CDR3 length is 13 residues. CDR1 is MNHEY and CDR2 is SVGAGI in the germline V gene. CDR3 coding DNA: TGTGCCAGCAGTTACGGGGTAAACTATGGCTACACCTTC. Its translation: CASSYGVNYGYTF.

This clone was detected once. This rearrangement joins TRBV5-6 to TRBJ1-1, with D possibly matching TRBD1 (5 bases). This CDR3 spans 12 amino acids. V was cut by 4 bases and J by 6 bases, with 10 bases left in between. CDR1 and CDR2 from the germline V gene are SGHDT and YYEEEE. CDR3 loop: CASSPGGAEAFF. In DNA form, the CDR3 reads TGTGCCAGCAGCCCGGGGGGGGCTGAAGCTTTCTTT.

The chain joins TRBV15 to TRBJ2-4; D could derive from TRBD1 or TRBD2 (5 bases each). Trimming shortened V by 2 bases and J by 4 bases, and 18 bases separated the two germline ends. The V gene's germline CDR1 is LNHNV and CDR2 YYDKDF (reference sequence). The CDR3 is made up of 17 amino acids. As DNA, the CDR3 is TGTGCCACCAGCAGAACCCGGGACGCGTTGGGAAAAAACATTCAGTACTTC. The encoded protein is CATSRTRDALGKNIQYF.

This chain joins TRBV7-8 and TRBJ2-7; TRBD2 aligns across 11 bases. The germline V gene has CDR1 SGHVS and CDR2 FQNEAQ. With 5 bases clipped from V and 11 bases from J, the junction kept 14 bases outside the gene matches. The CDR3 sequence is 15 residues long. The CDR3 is CASSRGTSGEEFKYF. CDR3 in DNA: TGTGCCAGCAGCAGAGGGACTAGCGGAGAAGAGTTTAAGTACTTC.

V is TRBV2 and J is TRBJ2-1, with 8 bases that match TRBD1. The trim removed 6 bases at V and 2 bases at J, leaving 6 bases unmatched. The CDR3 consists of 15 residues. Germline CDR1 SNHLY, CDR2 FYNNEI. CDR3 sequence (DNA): TGTGCCAGCAGCCAAGGACAGGGAACCTACAATGAGCAGTTCTTC. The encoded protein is CASSQGQGTYNEQFF. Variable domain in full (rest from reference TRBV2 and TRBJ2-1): EPEVTQTPSHQVTQMGQEVILRCVPISNHLYFYWYRQILGQKVEFLVSFYNNEISEKSEIFDDQFSVERPDGSNFTLKIRSTKLEDSAMYFCASSQGQGTYNEQFFGPGTRLTVL.

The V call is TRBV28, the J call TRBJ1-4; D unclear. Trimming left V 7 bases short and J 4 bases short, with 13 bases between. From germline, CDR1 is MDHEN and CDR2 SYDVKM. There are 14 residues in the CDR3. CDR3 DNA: TGTGCCAGCACAGTGTCTGGGAGTAATGAAAAACTGTTTTTT. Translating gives CASTVSGSNEKLFF.

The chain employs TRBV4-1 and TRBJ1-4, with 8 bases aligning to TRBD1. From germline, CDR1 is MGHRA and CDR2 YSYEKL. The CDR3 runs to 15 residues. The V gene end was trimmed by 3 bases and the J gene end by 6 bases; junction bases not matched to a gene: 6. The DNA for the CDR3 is TGCGCCAGCAGCCACTCGGACAGGGACGATGAAAAACTGTTTTTT. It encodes CASSHSDRDDEKLFF.

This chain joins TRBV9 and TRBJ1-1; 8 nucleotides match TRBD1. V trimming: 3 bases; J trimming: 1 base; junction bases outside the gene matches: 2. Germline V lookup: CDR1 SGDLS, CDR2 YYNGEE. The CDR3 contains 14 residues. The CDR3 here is CASSEGTGNTEAFF. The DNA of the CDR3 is TGTGCCAGCAGCGAAGGGACAGGGAACACTGAAGCTTTCTTT. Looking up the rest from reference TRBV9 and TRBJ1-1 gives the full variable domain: DSGVTQTPKHLITATGQRVTLRCSPRSGDLSVYWYQQSLDQGLQFLIQYYNGEERAKGNILERFSAQQFPDLHSELNLSSLELGDSALYFCASSEGTGNTEAFFGQGTRLTVV.

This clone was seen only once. Here the CDR3 DNA reads TGTGCCAGCAGCTTTATTTTGGAGGGGAACACAGATACGCAGTATTTT. It codes for CASSFILEGNTDTQYF. This chain links TRBV7-6 with TRBJ2-3; D is perhaps TRBD2 (6 bases). V gave up 3 bases and J gave up 2 bases, with 15 bases separating them. Germline lookup yields CDR1 SGHVS and CDR2 FNYEAQ. This CDR3 contains 16 residues.

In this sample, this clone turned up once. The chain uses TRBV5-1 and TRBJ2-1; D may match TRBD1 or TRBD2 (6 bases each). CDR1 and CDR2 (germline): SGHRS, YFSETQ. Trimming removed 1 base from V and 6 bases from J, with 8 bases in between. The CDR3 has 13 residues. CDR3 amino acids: CASSLPGANEQFF. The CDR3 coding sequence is TGCGCCAGCAGCTTGCCGGGGGCCAATGAGCAGTTCTTC.

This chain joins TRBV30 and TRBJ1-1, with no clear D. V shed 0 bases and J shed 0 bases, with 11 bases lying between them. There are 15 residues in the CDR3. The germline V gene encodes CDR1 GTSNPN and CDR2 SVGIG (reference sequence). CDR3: CAWSVGLGMNTEAFF. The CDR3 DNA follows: TGTGCCTGGAGTGTGGGGTTGGGCATGAACACTGAAGCTTTCTTT. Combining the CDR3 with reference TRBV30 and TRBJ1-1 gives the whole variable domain SQTIHQWPATLVQPVGSPLSLECTVEGTSNPNLYWYRQAAGRGLQLLFYSVGIGQISSEVPQNLSASRPQDRQFILSSKKLLLSDSGFYLCAWSVGLGMNTEAFFGQGTRLTVV.

The CDR3 bases are TGTGCCAGCAGTTATGAAGGGGGGGGAACAGATACGCAGTATTTT. Protein sequence: CASSYEGGGTDTQYF. This chain joins TRBV6-5 and TRBJ2-3, with D possibly TRBD2 on 7 matching bases. The CDR3 extends over 15 amino acids. The germline V gene encodes CDR1 MNHEY and CDR2 SVGAGI. The V and J ends lost 3 bases and 3 bases respectively, with 13 bases between them.

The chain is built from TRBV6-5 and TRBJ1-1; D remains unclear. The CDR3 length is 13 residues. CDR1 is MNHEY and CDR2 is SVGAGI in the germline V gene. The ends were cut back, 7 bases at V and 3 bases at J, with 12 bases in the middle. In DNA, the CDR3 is TGTGCCAGCAACCTGGACGGGGACACTGAAGCTTTCTTT. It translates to CASNLDGDTEAFF.

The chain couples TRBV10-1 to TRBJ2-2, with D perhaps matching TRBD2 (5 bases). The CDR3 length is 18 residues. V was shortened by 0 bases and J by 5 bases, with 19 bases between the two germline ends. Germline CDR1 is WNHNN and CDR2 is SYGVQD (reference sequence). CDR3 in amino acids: CASSESYGETGKTGELFF. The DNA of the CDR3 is TGCGCCAGCAGTGAGTCGTATGGGGAAACGGGGAAGACCGGGGAGCTGTTTTTT.

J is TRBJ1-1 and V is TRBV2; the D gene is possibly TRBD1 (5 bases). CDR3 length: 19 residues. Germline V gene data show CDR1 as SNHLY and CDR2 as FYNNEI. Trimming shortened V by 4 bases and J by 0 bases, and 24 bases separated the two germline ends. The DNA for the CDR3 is TGTGCCAGCAGTGCGAACGGGGGGTCCCTAATAGTCATGAACACTGAAGCTTTCTTT. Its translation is CASSANGGSLIVMNTEAFF.

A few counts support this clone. In DNA form, the CDR3 reads TGTGCCAGCAGCCGAAGATCGAATGAAAAACTGTTTTTT. This gives the protein CASSRRSNEKLFF. The rearrangement uses TRBV7-8 and TRBJ1-4; D is ambiguous. Germline V gene sequence: CDR1 SGHVS, CDR2 FQNEAQ. CDR3 length: 13 amino acids. V gave up 5 bases and J gave up 5 bases, with 9 bases separating them.